The entry that follows covers one TCR beta chain sequence. The read gets to within 3 residues of the CDR3 end, and the germline J gene fills in the rest. The data stem from a study of T cells in women clearing cervical HPV infection. The wider study: Case blood was drawn when the lesion was first found; control blood after infection became undetectable.

Only in-frame clones appear in the TCRdb table, and some are missing; sequencing was by immunoSEQ multiplex PCR. This sample's table reports more than 45,000 clones. Germline lookup yields CDR1 SGHRS and CDR2 YFSETQ. V gave up 4 bases and J gave up 5 bases; unmatched junction bases: 12. This CDR3 is 16 amino acids long. Sequencing was performed on blood buffy coat. The J gene is TRBJ1-1, the V gene TRBV5-1; 9 nucleotides align to TRBD1. The receptor comes from a woman between 18 and 75 years old with a cervical HPV16 infection that either progressed to CIN3+ or cleared (not recorded which). CDR3 amino acids: CASSPIRDRARTEAFF. The CDR3 bases that were read are TGCGCCAGCAGCCCCATTAGGGACAGGGCTCGGACTGAA.